Presented here are 9 T cell receptor beta chains from one specimen sequenced in a study of cytomegalovirus exposure and HLA in healthy donors. The primer mix had 60 Vbeta and 13 Jbeta primers. The table came from immunoSEQ multiplex PCR; TCRdb's copy has only in-frame clones and leaves some out. This sample yields some 150,000 clones, of which over 55% are seen a single time; approximately 2.1% belongs to the top ten. The sequencing sample was made of PBMCs. The receptor set was obtained from a middle-aged man in good health and CMV-seronegative.

CDR3 loop: CAWTMGTVLTDTQYF. DNA of the CDR3: TGTGCCTGGACCATGGGTACAGTTCTCACAGATACGCAGTATTTT. The chain uses TRBV30 and TRBJ2-3; no definite D call. The length of the CDR3 is 15 residues. The germline gives CDR1 GTSNPN, CDR2 SVGIG (reference sequence). The germline V and J ends were trimmed by 4 bases and 2 bases, with 16 bases remaining between them. The whole variable domain, filled in from reference TRBV30 and TRBJ2-3, reads SQTIHQWPATLVQPVGSPLSLECTVEGTSNPNLYWYRQAAGRGLQLLFYSVGIGQISSEVPQNLSASRPQDRQFILSSKKLLLSDSGFYLCAWTMGTVLTDTQYFGPGTRLTVL.

Here the CDR3 DNA reads TGCGCCAGCAGCAGGACCCCGGGGACTAGCGGGGGGGGAGGACCTCAAGAGACCCAGTACTTC. This sequence encodes CASSRTPGTSGGGGPQETQYF. The chain carries TRBV5-1 and TRBJ2-5; 16 nucleotides line up with TRBD2. The CDR3 runs to 21 residues. CDR1 and CDR2 (germline): SGHRS, YFSETQ. With 4 bases clipped from V and 2 bases from J, the junction kept 17 bases outside the gene matches.

The chain links TRBV5-4 to TRBJ2-7; 7 positions agree with TRBD1. Germline trimming cut 0 bases from V and 2 bases from J; bases unmatched to any gene: 8. CDR1 and CDR2 from the germline V gene are SGHNT and YYREEE (reference sequence). CDR3 size: 16 residues. CDR3 protein: CASSLGQGFATYEQYF. CDR3 coding DNA: TGTGCCAGCAGCTTGGGACAGGGTTTCGCCACCTACGAGCAGTACTTC.

The genes are TRBV30 and TRBJ1-5; D is perhaps TRBD1 (6 bases). V lost 3 bases and J 4 bases, leaving 10 bases between the germline ends. The CDR3 runs 13 residues. CDR1 is GTSNPN, CDR2 SVGIG, per germline (reference sequence). CDR3 sequence reads: CAWSFDRNQPQHF. CDR3 DNA: TGTGCCTGGAGCTTTGACAGGAATCAGCCCCAGCATTTT.

This sequence joins TRBV5-5 and TRBJ2-5, with 8 nucleotides matching TRBD1. The J call may be in error: the DNA end matches TRBJ2-7 better. CDR3 size: 13 residues. The germline CDR1 and CDR2 sequences are SGHKS and YYEKEE (reference sequence). This chain's CDR3 is CASSLQGGYEQYF. CDR3 in DNA: TGTGCCAGCAGCTTACAGGGGGGCTACGAGCAGTACTTC.

The chain couples TRBV9 to TRBJ1-2; D uncertain. CDR1 is SGDLS, CDR2 YYNGEE, per germline. The CDR3 contains 17 residues. V lost 4 bases, J lost 4 bases, and 23 bases lay in between. This CDR3 reads CASSTPRRTVGGYGYTF. CDR3 DNA sequence: TGTGCCAGCAGCACCCCGAGGCGCACGGTCGGTGGCTATGGCTACACCTTC.

This sequence joins TRBV5-1 and TRBJ2-7; 11 bases agree with TRBD1. The trim removed 3 bases at V and 2 bases at J, leaving 1 base unmatched. This CDR3 has 14 amino acids. CDR1 and CDR2 from the germline V gene are SGHRS and YFSETQ. CDR3 loop: CASSSGQGAYEQYF. CDR3 sequence (DNA): TGCGCCAGCAGCTCGGGACAGGGGGCCTACGAGCAGTACTTC.

The chain uses TRBV5-6 and TRBJ2-2, with TRBD2 as a possible D gene (6 bases). From germline, CDR1 is SGHDT and CDR2 YYEEEE. V gave up 0 bases and J gave up 4 bases, with 13 bases separating them. The CDR3 length is 16 residues. The CDR3 region is CASSLVAAGTTGELFF. DNA for the CDR3: TGTGCCAGCAGCTTGGTGGCCGCGGGGACCACCGGGGAGCTGTTTTTT.

This clone has just a few counts. This chain links TRBV18 with TRBJ1-4; D perhaps matches TRBD1 (5 bases). This CDR3 region has 15 residues. Per germline, CDR1 KGHSH and CDR2 LQKENI. Between the trimmed V and J ends, which lost 2 bases and 5 bases, there was a span of 12 bases. CDR3 nucleotides: TGTGCCAGCTCACCAACGGGGGGGGAAAATGAAAAACTGTTTTTT. It yields the protein CASSPTGGENEKLFF.